The sequence of this T cell receptor beta chain was determined in a study of cytomegalovirus exposure and HLA in healthy donors. Researchers ran the PCR with 60 Vbeta and 13 Jbeta primers. Sequencing was performed with immunoSEQ multiplex PCR; in TCRdb, only in-frame clones are kept and a portion is missing. With approximately 130,000 clones in the sample, the ten largest clones hold roughly 2%. Sequencing was performed on PBMCs. This sequence originates from a woman in her sixties or seventies in good health and CMV-seronegative.

In DNA, the CDR3 is TGCGCCAGACGACCCGAGGCGCCGCCGAACACTGAAGCTTTCTTT. Its translation: CARRPEAPPNTEAFF. The chain employs TRBV5-1 and TRBJ1-1; D call uncertain. The CDR3 loop spans 15 amino acids. Germline-derived CDR1 and CDR2 are SGHRS and YFSETQ. V lost 8 bases to trimming and J lost 1 base, with 18 bases between them.